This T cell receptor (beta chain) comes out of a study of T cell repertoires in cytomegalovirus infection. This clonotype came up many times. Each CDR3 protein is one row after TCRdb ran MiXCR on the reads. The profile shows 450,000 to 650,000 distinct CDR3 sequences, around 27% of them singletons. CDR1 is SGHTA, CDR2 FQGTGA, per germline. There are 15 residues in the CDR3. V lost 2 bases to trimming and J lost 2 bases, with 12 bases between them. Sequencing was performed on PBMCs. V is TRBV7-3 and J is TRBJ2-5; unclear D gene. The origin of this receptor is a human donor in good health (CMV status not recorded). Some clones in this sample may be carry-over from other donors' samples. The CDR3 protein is CASSLLGGSQETQYF. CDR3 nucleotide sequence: TGTGCCAGCAGCTTACTGGGTGGCAGTCAAGAGACCCAGTACTTC. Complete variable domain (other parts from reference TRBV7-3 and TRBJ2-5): GAGVSQTPSNKVTEKGKYVELRCDPISGHTALYWYRQSLGQGPEFLIYFQGTGAADDSGLPNDRFFAVRPEGSVSTLKIQRTERGDSAVYLCASSLLGGSQETQYFGPGTRLLVL.